This TCR beta chain was captured in a study of blood T cell repertoires in COVID-19. Study at large: Acute and convalescent COVID-19 specimens originated in the United States, Italy and Spain.

This clone has only one observation. The CDR3 runs to 14 residues. CDR1 is MNHEY, CDR2 SVGAGI, per germline. V lost 8 bases to trimming and J lost 1 base; unmatched junction nucleotides: 7. Using immunoSEQ multiplex PCR, the repertoire was profiled, and TCRdb retains in-frame clones only, with some absent. In the table there are roughly 320,000 clones, over 85% of which are singletons. Sequencing was carried out using peripheral blood. The chain recombines TRBV6-5 with TRBJ1-1; 7 bases match TRBD1. The TCR was taken from a woman aged 25 to 39 with COVID-19, enrolled during active disease. CDR3: CASARAGGNTEAFF. The CDR3 nucleotides are TGTGCCAGCGCTAGGGCAGGGGGGAACACTGAAGCTTTCTTT.